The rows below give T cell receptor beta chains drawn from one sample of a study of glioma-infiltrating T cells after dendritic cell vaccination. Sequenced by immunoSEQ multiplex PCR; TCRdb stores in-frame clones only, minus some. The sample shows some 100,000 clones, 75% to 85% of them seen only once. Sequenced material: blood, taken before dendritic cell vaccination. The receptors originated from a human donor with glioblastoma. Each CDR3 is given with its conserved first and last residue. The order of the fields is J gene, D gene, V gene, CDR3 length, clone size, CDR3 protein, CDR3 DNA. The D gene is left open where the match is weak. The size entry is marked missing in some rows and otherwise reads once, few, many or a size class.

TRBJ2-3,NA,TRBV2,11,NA,CASITTDTQYF,TGTGCCAGCATAACAACAGATACGCAGTATTTT
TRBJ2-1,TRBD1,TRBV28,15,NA,CASRGGTGTYNEQFF,TGTGCCAGCAGGGGGGGGACAGGGACCTACAATGAGCAGTTCTTC
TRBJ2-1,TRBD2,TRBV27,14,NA,CASSGGTSLNEQFF,TGTGCCAGCAGTGGCGGGACTAGCTTAAATGAGCAGTTCTTC
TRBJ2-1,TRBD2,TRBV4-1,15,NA,CASQKISGIYNEQFF,TGCGCCAGCCAAAAGATTAGCGGGATCTACAATGAGCAGTTCTTC
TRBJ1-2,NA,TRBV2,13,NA,CASTRDINYGYTF,TGTGCCAGCACCCGGGACATTAACTATGGCTACACCTTC
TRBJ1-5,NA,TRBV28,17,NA,CASSNKPGKSSNQPQHF,TGTGCCAGCAGTAACAAGCCCGGGAAAAGTAGCAATCAGCCCCAGCATTTT
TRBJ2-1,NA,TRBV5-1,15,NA,CASSVEGYDYNEQFF,TGCGCCAGCAGCGTGGAGGGGTACGACTACAATGAGCAGTTCTTC
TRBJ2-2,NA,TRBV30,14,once,CAWSVYTNTGELFF,TGTGCCTGGAGTGTGTACACGAACACCGGGGAGCTGTTTTTT
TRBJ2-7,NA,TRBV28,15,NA,CASSGRTAPSYEQYF,TGTGCCAGCAGTGGCCGGACAGCCCCCTCCTACGAGCAGTACTTC
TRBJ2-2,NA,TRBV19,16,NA,CASSQRSGANTGELFF,TGTGCCAGTAGTCAGCGATCAGGGGCGAACACCGGGGAGCTGTTTTTT
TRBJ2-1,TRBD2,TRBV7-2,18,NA,CASSLRRPGLALYNEQFF,TGTGCCAGCAGCCTACGTAGACCGGGACTAGCGCTATACAATGAGCAGTTCTTC
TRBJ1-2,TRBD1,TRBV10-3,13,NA,CAMWYGTGNGYTF,TGTGCCATGTGGTACGGGACAGGGAATGGCTACACCTTC
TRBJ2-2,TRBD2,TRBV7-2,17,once,CASSPPGLAGITGELFF,TGTGCCAGCAGCCCCCCCGGACTAGCGGGGATCACCGGGGAGCTGTTTTTT
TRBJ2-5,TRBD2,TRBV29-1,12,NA,CSVGGTQETQYF,TGCAGCGTGGGGGGGACTCAAGAGACCCAGTACTTC
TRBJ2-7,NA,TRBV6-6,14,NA,CASSLGQNKYEQYF,TGTGCCAGCAGTTTAGGACAGAACAAATACGAGCAGTACTTC
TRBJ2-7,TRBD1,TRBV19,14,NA,CASSMDRGAGEQYF,TGTGCCAGTAGTATGGACAGGGGCGCGGGGGAGCAGTACTTC
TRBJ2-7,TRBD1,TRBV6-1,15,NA,CASSSGTGLSYEQYF,TGTGCCAGCAGTTCCGGGACAGGGCTCTCCTACGAGCAGTACTTC
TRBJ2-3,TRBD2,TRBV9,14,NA,CASSVGTRADTQYF,TGTGCCAGCAGCGTAGGGACTAGGGCAGATACGCAGTATTTT